This T cell receptor (beta chain) was profiled in a study of blood T cell repertoires in COVID-19. TCRdb keeps only in-frame clones here, not all; method: immunoSEQ multiplex PCR. The sample yields about 190,000 clones, 87% seen once. The CDR3 is 16 amino acids. The chain joins TRBV21-1 to TRBJ2-3; the D call in the table, TRBD2, was not verified against the DNA. TRBV21-1 is flagged as a pseudogene. The sequencing sample was made of peripheral blood. The source is a woman younger than 30 who had recovered from COVID-19. The chain's CDR3 is CANLPSGALGTDTQYF. In DNA form, the CDR3 reads TGTGCCAACTTACCCAGCGGGGCGCTGGGGACAGATACGCAGTATTTT.